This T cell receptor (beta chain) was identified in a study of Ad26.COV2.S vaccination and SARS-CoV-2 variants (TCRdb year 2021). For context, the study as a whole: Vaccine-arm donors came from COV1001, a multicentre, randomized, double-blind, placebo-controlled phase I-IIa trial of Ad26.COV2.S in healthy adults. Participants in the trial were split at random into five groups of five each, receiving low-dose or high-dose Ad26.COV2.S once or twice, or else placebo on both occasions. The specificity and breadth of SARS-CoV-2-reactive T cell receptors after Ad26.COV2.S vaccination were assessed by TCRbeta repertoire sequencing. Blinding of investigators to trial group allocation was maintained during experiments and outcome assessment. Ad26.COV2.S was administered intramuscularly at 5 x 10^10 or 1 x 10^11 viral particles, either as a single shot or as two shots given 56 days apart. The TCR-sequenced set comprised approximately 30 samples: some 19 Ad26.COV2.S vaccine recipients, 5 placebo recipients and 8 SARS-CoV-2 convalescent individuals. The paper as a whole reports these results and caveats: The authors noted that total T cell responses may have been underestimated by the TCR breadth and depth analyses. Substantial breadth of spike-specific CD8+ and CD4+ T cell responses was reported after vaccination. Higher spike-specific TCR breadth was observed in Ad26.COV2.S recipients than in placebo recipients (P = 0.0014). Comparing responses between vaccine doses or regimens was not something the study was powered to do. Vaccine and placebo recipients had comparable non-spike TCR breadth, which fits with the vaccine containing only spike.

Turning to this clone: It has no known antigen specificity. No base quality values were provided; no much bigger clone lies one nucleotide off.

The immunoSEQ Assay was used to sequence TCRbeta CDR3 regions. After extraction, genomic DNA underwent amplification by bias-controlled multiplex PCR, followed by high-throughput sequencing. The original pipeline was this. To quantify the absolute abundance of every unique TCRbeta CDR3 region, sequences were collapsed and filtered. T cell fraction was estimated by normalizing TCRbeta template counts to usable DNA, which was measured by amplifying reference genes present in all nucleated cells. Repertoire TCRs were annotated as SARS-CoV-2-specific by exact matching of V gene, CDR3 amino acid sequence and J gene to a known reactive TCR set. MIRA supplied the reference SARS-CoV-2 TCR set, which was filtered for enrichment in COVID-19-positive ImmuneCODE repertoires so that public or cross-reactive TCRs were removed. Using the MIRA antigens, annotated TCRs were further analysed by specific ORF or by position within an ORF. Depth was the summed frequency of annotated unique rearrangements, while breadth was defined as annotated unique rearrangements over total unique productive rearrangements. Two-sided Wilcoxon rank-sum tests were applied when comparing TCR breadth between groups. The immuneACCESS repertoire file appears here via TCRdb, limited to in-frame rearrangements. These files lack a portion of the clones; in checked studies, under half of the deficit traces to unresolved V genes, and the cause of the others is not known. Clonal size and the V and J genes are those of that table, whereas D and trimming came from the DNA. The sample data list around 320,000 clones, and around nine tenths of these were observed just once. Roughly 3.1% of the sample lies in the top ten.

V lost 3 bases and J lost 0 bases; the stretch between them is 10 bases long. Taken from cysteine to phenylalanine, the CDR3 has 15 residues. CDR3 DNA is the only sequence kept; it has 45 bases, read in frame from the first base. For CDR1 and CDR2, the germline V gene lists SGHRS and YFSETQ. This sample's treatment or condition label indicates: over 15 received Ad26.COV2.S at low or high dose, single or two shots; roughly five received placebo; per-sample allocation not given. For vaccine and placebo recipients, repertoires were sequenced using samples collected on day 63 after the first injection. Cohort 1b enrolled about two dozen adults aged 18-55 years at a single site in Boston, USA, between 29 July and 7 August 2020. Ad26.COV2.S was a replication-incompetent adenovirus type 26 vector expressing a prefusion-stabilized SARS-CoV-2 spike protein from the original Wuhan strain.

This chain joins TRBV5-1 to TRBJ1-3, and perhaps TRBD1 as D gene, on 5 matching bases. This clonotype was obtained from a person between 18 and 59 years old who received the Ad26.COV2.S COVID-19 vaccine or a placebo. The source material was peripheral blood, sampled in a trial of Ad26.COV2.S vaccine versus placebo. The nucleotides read TGCGCCAGCAGCTCGGGACCGAGCTCTGGAAACACCATATATTTT. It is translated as CASSSGPSSGNTIYF.